The rows below give T cell receptor beta chains drawn from one sample of a study of OX40 agonist ivuxolimab in advanced cancers. The repertoire was sequenced with immunoSEQ multiplex PCR; TCRdb's copy has only in-frame clones and lacks some. The sample has some 39,000 clones; more than 80% are singletons. Sequencing used CD4+ or CD8+ T cells sorted from blood, obtained in a trial of the OX40 agonist ivuxolimab. All receptors come from an adult with an advanced solid tumor such as melanoma, head and neck, liver or kidney cancer. Each CDR3 is given with its conserved first and last residue. Fields, in order: D gene, V gene, J gene, clone size, CDR3 protein, CDR3 DNA. D genes are given only for firm matches. Size values are once, few and many counts, or a class for expanded clones, and some rows have none.

d_call: TRBD1
v_call: TRBV7-2
j_call: TRBJ1-2
clone_size: NA
cdr3_aa: CASSSSTGAAGYTF
cdr3_nt: TGTGCCAGCAGCTCATCGACAGGGGCGGCCGGCTACACCTTC

d_call: NA
v_call: TRBV7-8
j_call: TRBJ1-4
clone_size: NA
cdr3_aa: CASSLMGTTNEKLFF
cdr3_nt: TGTGCCAGCAGCCTTATGGGGACAACTAATGAAAAACTGTTTTTT

d_call: NA
v_call: TRBV28
j_call: TRBJ2-1
clone_size: once
cdr3_aa: CASSFLYRNEQFF
cdr3_nt: TGTGCCAGCAGTTTTCTGTACCGCAATGAGCAGTTCTTC

d_call: NA
v_call: TRBV5-1
j_call: TRBJ2-2
clone_size: NA
cdr3_aa: CASSNTLRGNTGELFF
cdr3_nt: TGCGCCAGCAGTAATACCCTGCGCGGCAACACCGGGGAGCTGTTTTTT

d_call: NA
v_call: TRBV27
j_call: TRBJ2-3
clone_size: once
cdr3_aa: CASNRQGGQRKYF
cdr3_nt: TGTGCCAGCAACAGACAGGGAGGGCAACGGAAGTATTTT

d_call: TRBD2
v_call: TRBV18
j_call: TRBJ2-3
clone_size: NA
cdr3_aa: CASSPPGRLAASTDTQYF
cdr3_nt: TGTGCCAGCTCACCACCGGGGAGGCTAGCGGCAAGCACAGATACGCAGTATTTT

d_call: NA
v_call: TRBV9
j_call: TRBJ2-7
clone_size: NA
cdr3_aa: CASSPQGNSYEQYF
cdr3_nt: TGTGCCAGCAGCCCTCAGGGCAACTCCTACGAGCAGTACTTC

d_call: NA
v_call: TRBV28
j_call: TRBJ2-7
clone_size: NA
cdr3_aa: CASSLLFYEQYF
cdr3_nt: TGTGCCAGCAGTTTACTTTTTTACGAGCAGTACTTC

d_call: NA
v_call: TRBV30
j_call: TRBJ2-7
clone_size: NA
cdr3_aa: CAWSPSGSYEQYF
cdr3_nt: TGTGCCTGGAGTCCCAGCGGCTCCTACGAGCAGTACTTC

d_call: TRBD1
v_call: TRBV7-2
j_call: TRBJ2-5
clone_size: NA
cdr3_aa: CASSSGTGGRETQYF
cdr3_nt: TGTGCCAGCAGCTCTGGGACAGGGGGTAGAGAGACCCAGTACTTC

d_call: TRBD1
v_call: TRBV7-3
j_call: TRBJ2-1
clone_size: NA
cdr3_aa: CASSLRGTGRNEQFF
cdr3_nt: TGTGCCAGCAGCTTACGCGGGACAGGGCGAAATGAGCAGTTCTTC

d_call: TRBD2
v_call: TRBV5-3
j_call: TRBJ2-1
clone_size: NA
cdr3_aa: CARSPPGTNYNEQFF
cdr3_nt: TGTGCCAGAAGCCCCCCAGGGACTAACTACAATGAGCAGTTCTTC

d_call: TRBD2
v_call: TRBV6-1
j_call: TRBJ2-2
clone_size: NA
cdr3_aa: CASSEEMGLPTGELFF
cdr3_nt: TGTGCCAGCAGTGAAGAGATGGGACTACCTACCGGGGAGCTGTTTTTT

d_call: TRBD1
v_call: TRBV28
j_call: TRBJ2-5
clone_size: NA
cdr3_aa: CASSRDRVLVTQYF
cdr3_nt: TGTGCCAGCAGTCGAGACAGGGTATTAGTGACCCAGTACTTC

d_call: TRBD2
v_call: TRBV27
j_call: TRBJ2-1
clone_size: NA
cdr3_aa: CASSFKGVVLAGGPNEQFF
cdr3_nt: TGTGCCAGCAGCTTTAAGGGGGTGGTACTAGCGGGAGGGCCCAATGAGCAGTTCTTC

d_call: NA
v_call: TRBV9
j_call: TRBJ2-2
clone_size: NA
cdr3_aa: CASSVFWSTGELFF
cdr3_nt: TGTGCCAGCAGCGTATTCTGGAGTACCGGGGAGCTGTTTTTT

d_call: NA
v_call: TRBV23-1
j_call: TRBJ1-2
clone_size: NA
cdr3_aa: CASSQSAGYGYTF
cdr3_nt: TGCGCCAGCAGTCAATCAGCGGGCTATGGCTACACCTTC

d_call: NA
v_call: TRBV6-1
j_call: TRBJ2-7
clone_size: once
cdr3_aa: CASSGEQGIGEQYF
cdr3_nt: TGTGCCAGCAGTGGTGAGCAGGGCATCGGAGAGCAGTACTTC

d_call: NA
v_call: TRBV6-1
j_call: TRBJ1-6
clone_size: NA
cdr3_aa: CASSESQRVSPLHF
cdr3_nt: TGTGCCAGCAGTGAATCTCAGCGGGTTTCACCCCTCCACTTT

d_call: NA
v_call: TRBV19
j_call: TRBJ2-7
clone_size: few
cdr3_aa: CASSTVGTRNYEQYF
cdr3_nt: TGTGCCAGTAGTACCGTGGGCACACGGAACTACGAGCAGTACTTC

d_call: TRBD1
v_call: TRBV5-1
j_call: TRBJ2-3
clone_size: NA
cdr3_aa: CASSFRQGETDTQYF
cdr3_nt: TGCGCCAGCAGCTTTAGACAGGGGGAAACAGATACGCAGTATTTT

d_call: TRBD1
v_call: TRBV28
j_call: TRBJ1-5
clone_size: once
cdr3_aa: CASSLGRQGYIGNQPQHF
cdr3_nt: TGTGCCAGCAGTTTGGGGAGACAGGGGTATATTGGCAATCAGCCCCAGCATTTT

d_call: NA
v_call: TRBV6-1
j_call: TRBJ2-4
clone_size: few
cdr3_aa: CASTPRSLAKNIQYF
cdr3_nt: TGTGCCAGCACCCCCAGGTCACTAGCCAAAAACATTCAGTACTTC

d_call: NA
v_call: TRBV28
j_call: TRBJ1-2
clone_size: NA
cdr3_aa: CASTPHRDGYTF
cdr3_nt: TGTGCCAGCACCCCACACAGGGATGGCTACACCTTC

d_call: NA
v_call: TRBV7-3
j_call: TRBJ2-1
clone_size: NA
cdr3_aa: CASSLEAAYNEQFF
cdr3_nt: TGTGCCAGCAGCTTAGAGGCAGCATACAATGAGCAGTTCTTC

d_call: TRBD2
v_call: TRBV5-5
j_call: TRBJ2-2
clone_size: NA
cdr3_aa: CASSLAWTSPNTGELFF
cdr3_nt: TGTGCCAGCAGCTTGGCGTGGACTAGTCCTAACACCGGGGAGCTGTTTTTT

d_call: TRBD1
v_call: TRBV5-1
j_call: TRBJ1-2
clone_size: NA
cdr3_aa: CASSSGQGYGYTF
cdr3_nt: TGCGCCAGCAGCTCGGGACAGGGGTATGGCTACACCTTC

d_call: TRBD2
v_call: TRBV7-8
j_call: TRBJ2-5
clone_size: NA
cdr3_aa: CASSLVIAGAQYF
cdr3_nt: TGTGCCAGCAGCTTAGTAATCGCGGGGGCCCAGTACTTC